This record concerns one T cell receptor (beta chain) sequence. Its antigen is still unknown. These data are taken from a study of cytomegalovirus exposure and HLA in healthy donors. Study observations and caveats: The CMV antigen specificity of a few CMV-associated chains was confirmed through in vitro analysis. Cytomegalovirus association was assigned to approximately 180 TCR beta chains.

PCR amplification relied on 60 Vbeta primers (plus 13 Jbeta primers). Measured with immunoSEQ multiplex PCR; TCRdb has only the in-frame clones, and not every one. The repertoire consists of more than 65,000 clones, with 67% occurring once and the leading ten covering approximately 7%. Germline assignment: CDR1 LNHDA and CDR2 SQIVND (reference sequence). The J segment lost 5 bases and the V segment lost 6 bases, leaving 7 bases of the junction unmatched. The CDR3 has 14 residues. This rearrangement joins TRBV19 to TRBJ1-5; TRBD1 agrees at 7 bases. Sequenced sample: PBMCs. This clonotype originated in a woman in her fifties or sixties in good health and CMV-seropositive. The CDR3 nucleotides read TGTGCCAGTAGCTGGGACAGTAGGGATCAGCCCCAGCATTTT. Translating gives CASSWDSRDQPQHF. The whole variable domain, filled in from reference TRBV19 and TRBJ1-5, reads DGGITQSPKYLFRKEGQNVTLSCEQNLNHDAMYWYRQDPGQGLRLIYYSQIVNDFQKGDIAEGYSVSREKKESFPLTVTSAQKNPTAFYLCASSWDSRDQPQHFGDGTRLSIL.